The present TCR beta chain was sequenced within a study of cytomegalovirus exposure and HLA in healthy donors. CDR3 length: 16 residues. Germline CDR1 SGHNT, CDR2 YYREEE (reference sequence). The V segment lost 4 bases and the J segment 2 bases; nucleotides outside the gene matches: 8. PCR involved 60 Vbeta and 13 Jbeta primers. TCRdb's table, derived via immunoSEQ multiplex PCR, lists solely in-frame clones and lacks some. The sample lists about 160,000 clones, 75% occurring once. The sample consisted of PBMCs. The receptor was derived from a woman in her fifties or sixties in good health and CMV-seropositive. This chain joins TRBV5-4 and TRBJ2-1; 8 bases fit TRBD2. The CDR3 loop reads CASSPRAGGTYNEQFF. For the CDR3, the DNA is TGTGCCAGCAGCCCTCGGGCGGGGGGTACCTACAATGAGCAGTTCTTC.